In its sample, the clone carrying this T cell receptor beta chain was seen many times. The CDR3 extends over 13 amino acids. V shed 0 bases and J shed 6 bases, with 9 bases lying between them. CDR1 SGHDN and CDR2 FVKESK come from the germline V gene. The data belong to a study of T cells in Graves' hyperthyroidism and ophthalmopathy. Template material for amplifying TCR beta CDR3 regions consisted of RNA transcripts. First-round RT-PCR targeting the TCR CDR3 was performed with the HTBI primer set. Via MiXCR, TCRdb re-called the multiplex PCR reads, giving one row per CDR3 protein. The table records roughly 510,000 distinct CDR3 sequences, 20% to 25% of them present only once.

This receptor was obtained from a man aged 18 to 29 with Graves' hyperthyroidism. The sequencing input was blood. This chain uses TRBV14 with TRBJ2-7; D gene ambiguous. The chain's CDR3 is CASSQDWVGEQYF. As DNA, the CDR3 is TGTGCCAGCAGCCAAGATTGGGTAGGCGAGCAGTACTTC. The full variable domain, rest sourced from reference TRBV14 and TRBJ2-7, is EAGVTQFPSHSVIEKGQTVTLRCDPISGHDNLYWYRRVMGKEIKFLLHFVKESKQDESGMPNNRFLAERTGGTYSTLKVQPAELEDSGVYFCASSQDWVGEQYFGPGTRLTVT.